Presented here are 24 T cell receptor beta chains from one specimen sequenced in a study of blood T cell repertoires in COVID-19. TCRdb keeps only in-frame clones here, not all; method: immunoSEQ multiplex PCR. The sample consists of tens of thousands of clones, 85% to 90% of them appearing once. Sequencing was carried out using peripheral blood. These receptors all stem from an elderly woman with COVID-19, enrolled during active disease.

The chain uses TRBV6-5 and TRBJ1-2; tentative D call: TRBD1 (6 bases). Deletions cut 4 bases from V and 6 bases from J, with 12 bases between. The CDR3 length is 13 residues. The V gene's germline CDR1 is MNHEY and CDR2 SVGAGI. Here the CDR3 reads CASSFKQGHGYTF. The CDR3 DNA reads TGTGCCAGCAGTTTCAAACAGGGCCATGGCTACACCTTC.

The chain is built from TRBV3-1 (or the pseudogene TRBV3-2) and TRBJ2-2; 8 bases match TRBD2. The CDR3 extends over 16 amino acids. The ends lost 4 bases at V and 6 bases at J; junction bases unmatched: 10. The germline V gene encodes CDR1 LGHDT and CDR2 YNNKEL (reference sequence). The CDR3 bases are TGTGCCAGCAGCCCGGCCGGGACTAGAAATTCCGGGGAGCTGTTTTTT. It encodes CASSPAGTRNSGELFF.

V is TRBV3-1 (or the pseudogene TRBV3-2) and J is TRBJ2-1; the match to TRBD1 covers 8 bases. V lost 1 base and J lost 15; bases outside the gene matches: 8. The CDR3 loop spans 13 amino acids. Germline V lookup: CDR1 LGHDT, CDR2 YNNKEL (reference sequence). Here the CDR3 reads CASSQGDRPGGFF. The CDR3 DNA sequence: TGTGCCAGCAGCCAAGGGGACAGGCCTGGGGGGTTCTTC.

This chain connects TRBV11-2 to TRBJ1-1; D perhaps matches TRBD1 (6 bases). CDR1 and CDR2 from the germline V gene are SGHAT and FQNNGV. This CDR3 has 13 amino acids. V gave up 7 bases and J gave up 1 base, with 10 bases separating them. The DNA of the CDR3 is TGTGCCAGCACAGACAGGACGAACACTGAAGCTTTCTTT. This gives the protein CASTDRTNTEAFF.

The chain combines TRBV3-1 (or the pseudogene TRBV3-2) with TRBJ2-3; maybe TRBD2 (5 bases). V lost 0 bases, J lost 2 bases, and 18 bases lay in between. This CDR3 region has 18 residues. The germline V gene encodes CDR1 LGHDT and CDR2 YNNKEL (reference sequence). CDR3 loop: CASSQDGPGSGVTDTQYF. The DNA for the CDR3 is TGTGCCAGCAGCCAAGATGGTCCGGGCAGCGGTGTCACAGATACGCAGTATTTT.

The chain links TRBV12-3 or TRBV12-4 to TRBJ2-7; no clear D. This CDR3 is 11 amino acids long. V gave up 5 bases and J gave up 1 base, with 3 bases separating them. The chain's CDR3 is CASSHSYEQYF. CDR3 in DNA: TGTGCCAGCAGTCATTCCTACGAGCAGTACTTC.

In nucleotides, the CDR3 is TGTGCCAGCAGGGCGGACAGAAATAGCAATCAGCCCCAGCATTTT. It specifies CASRADRNSNQPQHF. The rearrangement joins TRBV2 to TRBJ1-5, with a tentative D call TRBD1 (6 bases). This CDR3 is built from 15 residues. Per the germline V gene, CDR1 is SNHLY and CDR2 is FYNNEI. V was clipped by 6 bases and J by 0 bases, with 12 bases between them. Full variable domain (outside the CDR3, taken from reference TRBV2 and TRBJ1-5): EPEVTQTPSHQVTQMGQEVILRCVPISNHLYFYWYRQILGQKVEFLVSFYNNEISEKSEIFDDQFSVERPDGSNFTLKIRSTKLEDSAMYFCASRADRNSNQPQHFGDGTRLSIL.

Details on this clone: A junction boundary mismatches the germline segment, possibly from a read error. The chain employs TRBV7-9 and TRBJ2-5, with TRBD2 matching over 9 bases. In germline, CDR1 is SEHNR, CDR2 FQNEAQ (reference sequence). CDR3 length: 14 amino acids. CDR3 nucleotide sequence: TGTGCCAGCGGCTTTGCGGGAGGGCCGGAGACCCAGTACTTC. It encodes CASGFAGGPETQYF.

The CDR3 DNA reads TGTGCCAGCTCACCATCCGGGACAGGGATGGGTAACTATGGCTACACCTTC. This codes for CASSPSGTGMGNYGYTF. The genes are TRBV18 and TRBJ1-2, with TRBD1 matching 9 bases. Germline CDR1 reads KGHSH; CDR2 reads LQKENI. J gave up 1 base and V 2 bases, and 8 bases lay outside the gene matches. The CDR3 covers 17 residues.

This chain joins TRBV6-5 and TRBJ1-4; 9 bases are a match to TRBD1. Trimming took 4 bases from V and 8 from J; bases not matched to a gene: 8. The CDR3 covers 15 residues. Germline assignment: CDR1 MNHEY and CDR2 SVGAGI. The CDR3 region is CASSSVDRGAEKLFF. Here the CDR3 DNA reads TGTGCCAGCAGTTCCGTGGACAGGGGAGCCGAAAAACTGTTTTTT.

The CDR3 loop is CASSDGTGRPYEQYF. For the CDR3, the DNA is TGCGCCAGCAGTGACGGGACAGGGCGTCCCTACGAGCAGTACTTC. The rearrangement links TRBV10-1 to TRBJ2-7, with 9 bases lining up with TRBD1. The V segment lost 3 bases and the J segment 2 bases; nucleotides outside the gene matches: 5. CDR3 length: 15 amino acids. Looked up from germline, CDR1 is WNHNN and CDR2 is SYGVQD (reference sequence).

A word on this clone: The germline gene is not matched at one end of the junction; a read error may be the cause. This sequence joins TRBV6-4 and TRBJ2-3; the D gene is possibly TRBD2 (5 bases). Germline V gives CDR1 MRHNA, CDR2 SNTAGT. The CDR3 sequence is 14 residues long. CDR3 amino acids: CTSSPGLGADTQYF. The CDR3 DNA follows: TGTACCAGCAGCCCCGGACTTGGCGCAGATACGCAGTATTTT.

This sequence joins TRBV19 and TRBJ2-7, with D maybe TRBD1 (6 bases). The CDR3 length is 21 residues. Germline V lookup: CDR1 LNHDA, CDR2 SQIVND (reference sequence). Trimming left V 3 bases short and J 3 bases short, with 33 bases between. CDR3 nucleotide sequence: TGTGCCAGTAGTATCCGTCATTCAACCCAATCCGGGACAAGGTCCTACTACGAGCAGTACTTC. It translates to CASSIRHSTQSGTRSYYEQYF. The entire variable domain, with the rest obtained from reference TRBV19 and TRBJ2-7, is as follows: DGGITQSPKYLFRKEGQNVTLSCEQNLNHDAMYWYRQDPGQGLRLIYYSQIVNDFQKGDIAEGYSVSREKKESFPLTVTSAQKNPTAFYLCASSIRHSTQSGTRSYYEQYFGPGTRLTVT.

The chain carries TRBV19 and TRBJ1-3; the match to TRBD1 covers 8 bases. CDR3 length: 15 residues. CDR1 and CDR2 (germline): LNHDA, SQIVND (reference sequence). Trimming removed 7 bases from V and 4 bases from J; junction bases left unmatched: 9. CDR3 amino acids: CASTGQVGVGNTIYF. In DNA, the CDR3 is TGTGCCAGTACGGGACAGGTTGGAGTCGGAAACACCATATATTTT.

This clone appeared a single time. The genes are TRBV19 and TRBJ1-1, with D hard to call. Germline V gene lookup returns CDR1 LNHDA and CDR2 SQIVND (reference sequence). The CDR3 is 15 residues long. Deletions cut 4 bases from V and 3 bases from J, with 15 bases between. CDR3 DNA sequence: TGTGCCAGTAGTACGACGACCGTCGGGGACACTGAAGCTTTCTTT. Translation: CASSTTTVGDTEAFF.

CDR3 in amino acids: CASSLGGGADGYTF. The DNA of the CDR3 is TGCGCCAGCAGCTTGGGAGGGGGCGCAGATGGCTACACCTTC. The rearrangement uses TRBV5-1 and TRBJ1-2; TRBD1 matches at 7 bases. Germline V gene lookup returns CDR1 SGHRS and CDR2 YFSETQ. V lost 0 bases, J lost 6 bases, and 5 bases stayed unmatched. This CDR3 region has 14 residues.

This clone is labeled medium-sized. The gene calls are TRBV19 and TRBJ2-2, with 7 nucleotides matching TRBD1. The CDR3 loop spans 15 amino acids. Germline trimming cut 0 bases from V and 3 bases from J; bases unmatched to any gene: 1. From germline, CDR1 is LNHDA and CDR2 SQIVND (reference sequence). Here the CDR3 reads CASSIEQGYTGELFF. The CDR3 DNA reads TGTGCCAGTAGTATAGAACAGGGGTACACCGGGGAGCTGTTTTTT.

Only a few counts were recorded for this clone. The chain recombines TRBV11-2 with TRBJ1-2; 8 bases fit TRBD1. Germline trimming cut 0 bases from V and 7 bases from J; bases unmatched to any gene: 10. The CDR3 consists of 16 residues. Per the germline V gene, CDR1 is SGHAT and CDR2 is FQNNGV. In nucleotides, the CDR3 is TGTGCCAGCAGCTTAGATTGGGCAGGGGGCGCCGGTGGCTACACCTTC. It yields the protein CASSLDWAGGAGGYTF.

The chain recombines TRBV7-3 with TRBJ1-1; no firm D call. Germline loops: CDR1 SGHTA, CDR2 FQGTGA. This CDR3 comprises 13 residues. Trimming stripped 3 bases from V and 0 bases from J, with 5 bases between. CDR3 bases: TGTGCCAGCAGCTTCGGGTTGAACACTGAAGCTTTCTTT. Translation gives CASSFGLNTEAFF.

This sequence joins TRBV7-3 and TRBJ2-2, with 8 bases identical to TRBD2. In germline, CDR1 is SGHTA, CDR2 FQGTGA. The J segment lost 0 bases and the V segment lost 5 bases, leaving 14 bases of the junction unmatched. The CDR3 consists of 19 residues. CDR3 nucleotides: TGTGCCAGCAGCCGTATGGGCGCGGGGGGCCTTGCGAACACCGGGGAGCTGTTTTTT. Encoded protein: CASSRMGAGGLANTGELFF.

CDR3 nucleotide sequence: TGTGCCAGCAGCCTGGACAGGGTAGATGAGCAGTTCTTC. This translates into CASSLDRVDEQFF. The chain carries TRBV7-8 and TRBJ2-1, with TRBD1 matching 8 bases. CDR1 and CDR2 from the germline V gene are SGHVS and FQNEAQ. The CDR3 length is 13 residues. The V and J ends lost 5 bases and 8 bases, in that order; junction bases with no gene match: 5.

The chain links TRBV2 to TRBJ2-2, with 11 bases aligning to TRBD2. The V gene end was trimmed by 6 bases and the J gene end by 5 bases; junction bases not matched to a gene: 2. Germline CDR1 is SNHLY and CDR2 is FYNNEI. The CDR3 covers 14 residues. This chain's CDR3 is CASRLAGVTGELFF. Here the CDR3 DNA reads TGTGCCAGCAGACTAGCGGGAGTTACCGGGGAGCTGTTTTTT.

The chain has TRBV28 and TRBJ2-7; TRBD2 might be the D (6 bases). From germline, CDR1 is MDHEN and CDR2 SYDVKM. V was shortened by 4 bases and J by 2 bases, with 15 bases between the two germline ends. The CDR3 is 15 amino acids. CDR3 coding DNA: TGTGCCAGCAGTTGGGAACAGCGGGCCCCCTACGAGCAGTACTTC. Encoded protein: CASSWEQRAPYEQYF.

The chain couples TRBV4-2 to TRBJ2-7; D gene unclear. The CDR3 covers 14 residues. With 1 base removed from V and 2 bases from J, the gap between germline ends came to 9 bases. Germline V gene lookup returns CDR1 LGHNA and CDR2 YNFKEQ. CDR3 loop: CASSQGRSAYEQYF. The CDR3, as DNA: TGTGCCAGCAGCCAAGGGCGGAGCGCCTACGAGCAGTACTTC.